The sample holds a few counts of the clone carrying this T cell receptor beta chain. Its cognate antigen is unknown. This CDR3 is built from 15 residues. Trimming stripped 0 bases from V and 0 bases from J, with 9 bases between. CDR1 MNHEY and CDR2 SVGEGT come from the germline V gene. The data were obtained in a study of T cell responses to AZD1222 COVID-19 vaccine. Study at large: Samples with a second dose at about 4 or about 12 weeks were pooled together. Study results and limitations: Clonal diversity was possibly underestimated, and the donors were mostly white British, with more females. Rises in breadth and depth of Spike-specific TCRs came after two AZD1222 doses. Vaccine-related CD4 TCRs covered spike, predominating at 160-218 and 743-854.

TCRdb keeps only in-frame clones here, not all; method: immunoSEQ multiplex PCR. The sample consists of under 150,000 clones, about 90% of them appearing once. The source material was peripheral blood, sampled on day 0 of AZD1222 vaccination. The receptor comes from an adult in good health. The V call is TRBV6-2 or TRBV6-3, the J call TRBJ2-7; D gene ambiguous. The CDR3 protein is CASSYSAESSYEQYF. The CDR3 bases are TGTGCCAGCAGTTACTCGGCGGAAAGCTCCTACGAGCAGTACTTC.